The T cell receptor (beta chain) described here comes from a study of T-cell memory formation after mild COVID-19. Study in general: Largely donor-specific TCR clusters were found. Regarding the study as a whole: CD4/CD8 balance held among clones contracting day 15 to 85, and later expanders leaned CD4+. CD4+ contracting clones were found mainly in CM and EM, and CD8+ ones in EMRA.

The CDR3 consists of 14 residues. Trimming left V 1 base short and J 4 bases short, with 7 bases between. The V gene's germline CDR1 is SGHTA and CDR2 FQGNSA. This clonotype has a handful of counts. What it binds is not known. Employing constant-segment primers, 5'RACE generated TCR alpha and TCR beta cDNA libraries bearing sample barcodes and UMIs. One entry per CDR3 protein results from TCRdb running MiXCR on the 5' RACE reads. The sample records 110,000 or so distinct CDR3 sequences, 20% to 25% being singletons. The chain is built from TRBV7-2 and TRBJ2-2, with D uncertain. This TCR came from a man between 18 and 35 years old who had mild COVID-19 (a few samples of this study predate the infection). Cell type and time point are not known. Sequenced input: PBMCs or a T cell subset sorted from them (not recorded which). DNA of the CDR3: TGTGCCAGCAGCTTAGTTGCCGGCACCGGGGAGCTGTTTTTT. Amino acids: CASSLVAGTGELFF.